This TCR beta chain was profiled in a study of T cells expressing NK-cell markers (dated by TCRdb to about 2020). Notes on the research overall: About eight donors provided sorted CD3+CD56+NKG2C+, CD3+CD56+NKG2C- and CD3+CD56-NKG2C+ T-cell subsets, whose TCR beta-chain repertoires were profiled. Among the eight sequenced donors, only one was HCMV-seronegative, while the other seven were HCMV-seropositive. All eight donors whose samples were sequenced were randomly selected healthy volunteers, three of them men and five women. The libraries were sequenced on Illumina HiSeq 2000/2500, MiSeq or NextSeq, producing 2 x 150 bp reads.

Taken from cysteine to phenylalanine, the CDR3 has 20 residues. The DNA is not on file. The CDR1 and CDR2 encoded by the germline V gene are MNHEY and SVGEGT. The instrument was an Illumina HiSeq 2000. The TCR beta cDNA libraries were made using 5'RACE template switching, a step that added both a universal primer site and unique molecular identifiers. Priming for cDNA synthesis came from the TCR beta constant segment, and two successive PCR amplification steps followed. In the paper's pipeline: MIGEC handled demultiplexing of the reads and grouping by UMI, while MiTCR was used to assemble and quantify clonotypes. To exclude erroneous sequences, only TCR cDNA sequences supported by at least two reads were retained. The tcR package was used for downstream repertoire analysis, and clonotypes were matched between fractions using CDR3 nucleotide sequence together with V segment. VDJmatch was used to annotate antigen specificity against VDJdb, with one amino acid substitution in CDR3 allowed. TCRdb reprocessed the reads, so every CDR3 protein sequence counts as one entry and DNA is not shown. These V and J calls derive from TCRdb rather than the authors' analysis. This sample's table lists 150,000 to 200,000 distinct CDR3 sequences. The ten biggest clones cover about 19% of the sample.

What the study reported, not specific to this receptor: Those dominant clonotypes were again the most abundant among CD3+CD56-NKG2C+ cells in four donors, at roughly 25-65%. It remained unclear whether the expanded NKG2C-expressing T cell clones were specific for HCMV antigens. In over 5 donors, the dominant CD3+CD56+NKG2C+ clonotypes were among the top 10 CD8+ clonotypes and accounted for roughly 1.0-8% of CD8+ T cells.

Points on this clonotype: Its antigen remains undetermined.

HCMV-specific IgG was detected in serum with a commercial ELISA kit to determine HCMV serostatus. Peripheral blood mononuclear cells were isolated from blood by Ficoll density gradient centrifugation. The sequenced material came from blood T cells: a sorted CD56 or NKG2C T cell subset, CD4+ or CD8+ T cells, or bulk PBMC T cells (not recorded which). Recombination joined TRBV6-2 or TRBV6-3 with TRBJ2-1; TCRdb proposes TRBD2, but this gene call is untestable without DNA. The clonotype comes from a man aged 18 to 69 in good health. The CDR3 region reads CASSYSILTSTSGGGDEQFF.